Listed here is a single TCR beta chain. What it recognizes is unknown. The data are from a study of radiotherapy plus CTLA-4 blockade in lung cancer. Across the whole study: Disease control was achieved by 31% of patients, and objective responses by about 17%. Study outcomes and limitations: Early shifts in blood T cell clones, with interferon-beta, reportedly predicted response best. An expansion of tumor-derived TCR clones occurred in blood after radiotherapy plus ipilimumab.

Ipilimumab CTLA-4 blockade and focal radiation were given to patients with chemo-refractory metastatic non-small-cell lung cancer. This table comes from immunoSEQ multiplex PCR, and its TCRdb copy is limited to in-frame clones, with some not included. The data contain 62,000 or so clones, 70% to 85% of them singletons. The CDR3 length is 15 residues. The ends were cut back, 5 bases at V and 7 bases at J, with 18 bases in the middle. Germline CDR1 and CDR2: SEHNR and FQNEAQ (reference sequence). The sample in question was peripheral blood, obtained from a patient treated with radiotherapy plus ipilimumab. The chain joins TRBV7-9 to TRBJ2-1; D gene unclear. This clonotype was sampled from a human donor with non-small cell lung cancer who had a complete response to radiotherapy plus ipilimumab. The CDR3 sequence is CASSPKVRLGNEQFF. As DNA, the CDR3 is TGTGCCAGCAGCCCAAAGGTCAGGTTAGGGAATGAGCAGTTCTTC.